Shown below are 14 T cell receptor beta chains from a single sample sequenced in a study of CD8+ T cells in alopecia areata. Extracted from the samples, RNA was reverse transcribed into cDNA to serve as the sequencing template. Sequencing was performed with immunoSEQ multiplex PCR; in TCRdb, only in-frame clones are kept and a portion is missing. This sample has 150,000 to 200,000 clones, with 58% found just once. Treatment denoted: oral pan-JAK inhibitor, 5-10 mg twice daily. Sequenced material: CD4+ T cells sorted from blood, taken between weeks 55 and 65, from a patient treated with tofacitinib. The receptors stem from a human donor with alopecia areata.

The V call is TRBV9, the J call TRBJ2-7; D assignment may be TRBD1 or TRBD2 (6 bases each). Germline-derived CDR1 and CDR2 are SGDLS and YYNGEE. The ends were cut back, 0 bases at V and 6 bases at J, with 10 bases in the middle. The CDR3 has 13 residues. The CDR3 coding sequence is TGTGCCAGCAGCGTAGGAGGGGGAGGCGAGCAGTACTTC. Translating gives CASSVGGGGEQYF.

In its sample, this clone was seen once. The chain links TRBV6-1 to TRBJ2-2; 9 bases map to TRBD1. Per the germline V gene, CDR1 is MNHNS and CDR2 is SASEGT. The V and J ends lost 7 bases and 4 bases, in that order; junction bases with no gene match: 4. This CDR3 has 14 amino acids. In nucleotides, the CDR3 is TGTGCCAGCAAGGGGACAGGGAGCACCGGGGAGCTGTTTTTT. Protein: CASKGTGSTGELFF.

This rearrangement joins TRBV7-9 to TRBJ1-1, with D perhaps TRBD1 (6 bases). The germline gives CDR1 SEHNR, CDR2 FQNEAQ (reference sequence). Trimming cost V 10 bases and J 1 base, with 16 bases left between them. The CDR3 sequence is 14 residues long. The chain's CDR3 is CATRGGQQNTEAFF. In nucleotides, the CDR3 is TGTGCCACCCGTGGGGGACAACAGAACACTGAAGCTTTCTTT.

The gene calls are TRBV29-1 and TRBJ1-2, with 11 bases that match TRBD1. Trimming at V came to 4 bases and at J to 7 bases, leaving 5 bases not matched to a gene. This CDR3 region has 13 residues. Germline loops: CDR1 SQVTM, CDR2 ANQGSEA. The CDR3 DNA follows: TGCAGCGTTGCGGGTGGACAGGGGGCTGGCTACACCTTC. It yields the protein CSVAGGQGAGYTF.

In its sample, this clone was seen a few times. The CDR3 DNA reads TGTGCCAGCAGTGCGAAATCATATGGCTACACCTTC. Protein sequence: CASSAKSYGYTF. This chain links TRBV6-1 with TRBJ1-2; D gene uncertain. There are 12 residues in the CDR3. V was trimmed by 4 bases and J by 5 bases, leaving 8 bases between them. CDR1 is MNHNS and CDR2 is SASEGT in the germline V gene.

Points on this clone: The junction departs from germline at one end; a sequencing error may be responsible. J is TRBJ2-7 and V is TRBV5-1; tentative D call: TRBD2 (6 bases). Germline CDR1 is SGHRS and CDR2 is YFSETQ. This CDR3 spans 13 amino acids. In DNA form, the CDR3 reads TGCGCCAGCAGCTTGGATAGGGCCAGGGAGGTGAACTTC. Its protein product is CASSLDRAREVNF.

The chain has TRBV30 and TRBJ1-6; D gene unclear. CDR3 size: 12 residues. Germline V lookup: CDR1 GTSNPN, CDR2 SVGIG (reference sequence). Trimming removed 4 bases from V and 6 bases from J, with 7 bases in between. CDR3: CAWTAFNSPLHF. CDR3 coding DNA: TGTGCCTGGACAGCCTTTAATTCACCCCTCCACTTT.

The genes are TRBV4-2 and TRBJ1-6, with a tentative D call TRBD1 (6 bases). The CDR3 is 17 amino acids. The germline gives CDR1 LGHNA, CDR2 YNFKEQ. Trimming left V 0 bases short and J 11 bases short, with 20 bases between. CDR3 sequence reads: CASSQDIYRAGQPPLHF. CDR3 DNA: TGTGCCAGCAGCCAAGATATCTATAGGGCAGGACAGCCACCCCTCCACTTT.

The chain recombines TRBV7-2 with TRBJ1-6; possible D gene TRBD1, 6 bases. The V and J ends lost 8 bases and 9 bases respectively, with 23 bases between them. Germline-derived CDR1 and CDR2 are SGHTA and FQGNSA. The CDR3 sequence is 16 residues long. The CDR3 loop reads CASGIDRDKVTSPLHF. The CDR3 nucleotides read TGTGCCAGCGGGATCGATAGGGACAAGGTAACTTCACCCCTCCACTTT.

The rearrangement uses TRBV29-1 and TRBJ1-4; 7 bases align to TRBD1. This CDR3 is 15 amino acids long. After removal of 6 bases from V and 0 bases from J, the junction contained 7 bases not matched to a gene. Germline values: CDR1 SQVTM, CDR2 ANQGSEA. Here the CDR3 reads CSVATGYPTNEKLFF. CDR3 nucleotides: TGCAGCGTAGCGACAGGGTACCCAACTAATGAAAAACTGTTTTTT.

CDR3: CASSLTGRVGTQYF. DNA for the CDR3: TGTGCCAGCAGCTTGACGGGTCGCGTCGGTACGCAGTATTTT. The rearrangement uses TRBV5-6 and TRBJ2-3; D is undetermined. Germline V lookup: CDR1 SGHDT, CDR2 YYEEEE. CDR3 length: 14 residues. V lost 1 base and J lost 8, with 14 bases in between.

The rearrangement links TRBV5-1 to TRBJ1-2, with a tentative D call TRBD1 (5 bases). Per germline, CDR1 SGHRS and CDR2 YFSETQ. V was shortened by 0 bases and J by 1 base, with 10 bases between the two germline ends. CDR3 length: 15 residues. This chain's CDR3 is CASSLGIDSNYGYTF. CDR3 in DNA: TGCGCCAGCAGCTTGGGGATAGACAGTAACTATGGCTACACCTTC.

The V gene is TRBV7-9, the J gene TRBJ1-2; D not certain. The germline gives CDR1 SEHNR, CDR2 FQNEAQ (reference sequence). Trimming shortened V by 5 bases and J by 3 bases, and 7 bases separated the two germline ends. This CDR3 spans 12 amino acids. DNA for the CDR3: TGTGCCAGCAGCCCCCAGGACTATGGCTACACCTTC. It specifies CASSPQDYGYTF.

This clone was counted between two and nine times. This chain joins TRBV5-1 and TRBJ1-3; D is unclear. This CDR3 has 15 residues. Trimming left V 0 bases short and J 0 bases short, with 7 bases between. The germline gives CDR1 SGHRS, CDR2 YFSETQ. The CDR3: CASSLDTDSGNTIYF. The CDR3 coding sequence is TGCGCCAGCAGCTTGGATACAGACTCTGGAAACACCATATATTTT. Looking up the rest from reference TRBV5-1 and TRBJ1-3 gives the full variable domain: KAGVTQTPRYLIKTRGQQVTLSCSPISGHRSVSWYQQTPGQGLQFLFEYFSETQRNKGNFPGRFSGRQFSNSRSEMNVSTLELGDSALYLCASSLDTDSGNTIYFGEGSWLTVV.